This T cell receptor (beta chain) was retrieved from a study of OX40 agonist ivuxolimab in advanced cancers. Across the whole study: An agonistic anti-OX40 (CD134) antibody, ivuxolimab, was used to treat the patients. Anti-PD-1, anti-PD-L1 or anti-CTLA-4 therapy given earlier was allowed, and around 40% had some.

TCRdb's table, derived via immunoSEQ multiplex PCR, lists solely in-frame clones and lacks some. The sample yields 42,000 or so clones, approximately 80% seen once. J was trimmed by 5 bases and V by 4 bases; bases with no gene match: 12. Germline CDR1 is MNHEY and CDR2 is SMNVEV (reference sequence). The CDR3 covers 16 residues. This material consisted of CD4+ or CD8+ T cells sorted from blood, taken in a trial of the OX40 agonist ivuxolimab. The chain combines TRBV27 with TRBJ2-7, with 9 bases matching TRBD2. This clonotype was sampled from an adult with an advanced solid tumor such as melanoma, head and neck, liver or kidney cancer. The CDR3 DNA reads TGTGCCAGCAGTTATCGGCGCGGGACTAGCAACCACGAGCAGTACTTC. Translated, it gives CASSYRRGTSNHEQYF.